Listed below are T cell receptor beta chains from one sample, sequenced in a study of blood T cells in healthy people across ages. TCRdb re-called the 5' RACE reads through MiXCR, storing one row per CDR3 protein. This table has some 1.8 million distinct CDR3 sequences, roughly two fifths appearing once. Material: blood. These receptor sequences come from a human donor in good health. Both conserved end residues are part of each CDR3. A D gene is named only where the DNA matches it firmly. Some rows mark clone size as missing; the rest say once, few, many or name a class of expanded clone.

V gene	D gene	clone size	J gene	CDR3 DNA	CDR3 protein
TRBV5-1	-	-	TRBJ2-4	TGCGCCAACCCCCTAGCCAAAAACATTCAGTACTTC	CANPLAKNIQYF
TRBV27	-	-	TRBJ2-1	TGTGCCAGCAGACCAGGGGCTTCCTACAATGAGCAGTTCTTC	CASRPGASYNEQFF
TRBV6-5	TRBD2	-	TRBJ2-4	TGTGCCAGCAAACATCGGGGGGGCCCCGAGCAGTACATTCAGTACTTC	CASKHRGGPEQYIQYF
TRBV6-6	TRBD1	few	TRBJ1-2	TGTGCCAGCGGGGACAGGGTTTACTATGGCTACACCTTC	CASGDRVYYGYTF
TRBV9	TRBD2	-	TRBJ2-1	TGTGCCAGCAGCCCTACTAGCGGGGTGAGTAATGAGCAGTTCTTC	CASSPTSGVSNEQFF
TRBV4-3	-	few	TRBJ2-2	TGCGCCAGCAGCCAAGGAAGGGGGATTGACACCGGGGAGCTGTTTTTT	CASSQGRGIDTGELFF
TRBV20-1	-	-	TRBJ2-5	TGCAGTGCTAGTGCGGGGGCGCCGGGAGAAGAGACCCAGTACTTC	CSASAGAPGEETQYF
TRBV10-3	-	-	TRBJ2-7	TGTGCCATCAGTGAGATACCGGGAACAGGTGAAACCTACGAGCAGTACTTC	CAISEIPGTGETYEQYF
TRBV7-2	-	many	TRBJ2-5	TGCGCCAGCAGCCCCCAAATAGGGGAGACCCAGTACTTC	CASSPQIGETQYF
TRBV7-9	-	-	TRBJ2-7	TGTGCCAGCAGCGGACCACAAGATCCCTACGAGCAGTACTTC	CASSGPQDPYEQYF
TRBV7-9	-	-	TRBJ2-1	TGTGCCAGCAGCTTTCTCTCCAGGGGATACAATGAGCAGTTCTTC	CASSFLSRGYNEQFF
TRBV20-1	-	-	TRBJ2-7	TGCAGGGCTAGGGTCACCTACGAGCAGTACTTC	CRARVTYEQYF
TRBV7-2	TRBD1	few	TRBJ1-5	TGTGCCAGCACCCTTCAGGGGGGGCAAGGGCAGCCCCAGCATTTT	CASTLQGGQGQPQHF
TRBV28	-	-	TRBJ1-1	TGTGCCAGCAGCCCGGGACCGAAACCTTACACTGAAGCTTTCTTT	CASSPGPKPYTEAFF
TRBV20-1	-	-	TRBJ2-7	TGCAGTGCTAGAGGTGGGGGCTATGGCGAGCAGTACTTC	CSARGGGYGEQYF
TRBV18	-	few	TRBJ1-6	TGTGCCAGCTCACATGAGAATTCACCCCTCCACTTT	CASSHENSPLHF
TRBV4-2	-	-	TRBJ2-5	TGTGCCAGCAGCCAAGAAACAGCTCAAGAGACCCAGTACTTC	CASSQETAQETQYF
TRBV6-5	-	few	TRBJ2-1	TGTGCCAGCAGTTATTTGGGGGGCGTAGATGAGCAGTTCTTC	CASSYLGGVDEQFF
TRBV29-1	-	-	TRBJ2-4	TGCAGCGTTGACACAGGTGGAAACATTCAGTACTTC	CSVDTGGNIQYF
TRBV12-3/TRBV12-4	-	-	TRBJ1-5	TGTGCCAGCAGTTTTTCCCCTGATAAGCCCCAGCATTTT	CASSFSPDKPQHF
TRBV20-1	TRBD1	few	TRBJ1-5	TGCAGTGCTAGTACAGGGGCCGGGCAGCCCCAGCATTTT	CSASTGAGQPQHF
TRBV2	-	-	TRBJ2-5	TGTGCCAGCACTGTGGACATCTCCTTTAGAGAGACCCAGTACTTC	CASTVDISFRETQYF
TRBV7-3	-	few	TRBJ2-1	TGTGCCAGCAGCTCACTAGGGGGGGGGAATGAGCAGTTCTTC	CASSSLGGGNEQFF
TRBV20-1	-	-	TRBJ2-3	TGCAGTGCTTACGCCTATCGCACAGATACGCAGTATTTT	CSAYAYRTDTQYF
TRBV5-1	-	-	TRBJ2-7	TGCGCCAGCAGCTTGATGGGGGCTTCATACGAGCAGTACTTC	CASSLMGASYEQYF
TRBV6-4	TRBD1	-	TRBJ1-3	TGTGCCAGCAGAAGCTCAGGGGGCTCTGGAAACACCATATATTTT	CASRSSGGSGNTIYF
TRBV29-1	TRBD1	-	TRBJ2-1	TGCAGCGTTGAACTTGGACAGGGGGGGAGTGAGCAGTTCTTC	CSVELGQGGSEQFF
TRBV7-6	-	few	TRBJ1-5	TGTGCCAGCAGCTTAGAACAGACTAGCAATCAGCCCCAGCATTTT	CASSLEQTSNQPQHF
TRBV20-1	TRBD1	few	TRBJ1-1	TGCAGTGCTAGGGACAGGTTTGGGGTCGGGGAAGCTTTCTTT	CSARDRFGVGEAFF
TRBV5-1	-	-	TRBJ1-2	TGCGCCAGCAGCTTGATGGAGGGAGGGACGGATGGCTACACCTTC	CASSLMEGGTDGYTF
TRBV7-7	TRBD1	-	TRBJ2-1	TGTGCTAGCAGCCAAGGACAGGGTCCCTCCTACGATGAGCAGTTCTTC	CASSQGQGPSYDEQFF
TRBV10-3	-	once	TRBJ2-2	TGTGCCATCAGTGAGTCGATGCTGGGGACCGGGGAGCTGTTTTTT	CAISESMLGTGELFF
TRBV6-6	TRBD1	-	TRBJ1-1	TGTGCCAGCGGTTCCGGGACAGGGGGTATGGAAGCTTTCTTT	CASGSGTGGMEAFF
TRBV6-1	TRBD2	-	TRBJ2-7	TGTGCCACCAAAACCTGGAGGCGGGGGGCCTACGAGCAGTACTTC	CATKTWRRGAYEQYF
TRBV12-3/TRBV12-4	-	once	TRBJ1-1	TGTGCCAGCAGTTTTGGTCTCCCCAGCACCGAAGCTTTCTTT	CASSFGLPSTEAFF
TRBV27	-	-	TRBJ1-3	TGTGCCAGCAGTTTATCGTGGAGCTCTGGAAACACCATATATTTT	CASSLSWSSGNTIYF
TRBV20-1	-	few	TRBJ1-2	TGCAGTGCTAGAGATCGTCGGGGTATCGCCTATGGCTACACCTTC	CSARDRRGIAYGYTF
TRBV7-6	-	-	TRBJ2-7	TGTGCCAGCAGCCCGGCGACCCCCTACGAGCAGTACTTC	CASSPATPYEQYF
TRBV7-2	-	-	TRBJ2-1	TGTGCCAGCAGCTTAGTGGGTAGCGTAACCTACAATGAGCAGTTCTTC	CASSLVGSVTYNEQFF
TRBV7-9	-	-	TRBJ1-2	TGTGCCAGTAGCCGGGGTGGCCCAGACCTTAACTATGGCTACACCTTC	CASSRGGPDLNYGYTF
TRBV20-1	-	-	TRBJ2-2	TGCAGTGCTAAAGACAGGACCGGGGAGCTGTTTTTT	CSAKDRTGELFF
TRBV9	-	-	TRBJ2-3	TGTGCCAGCAGCCATTGGGGCTTCACTAGCACAGATACGCAGTATTTT	CASSHWGFTSTDTQYF
TRBV6-6	-	-	TRBJ1-2	TGTGCCAGCACTGATGGGGGGAGAGGTGGCTACACCTTC	CASTDGGRGGYTF
TRBV20-1	-	few	TRBJ2-7	TGCAGTGCAACCTCTAGCGACTACGAGCAGTACTTC	CSATSSDYEQYF
TRBV6-1	-	-	TRBJ1-1	TGTGCCAGCAGTGAAGAACCGGGAGGAGGCACTGAAGCTTTCTTT	CASSEEPGGGTEAFF
TRBV4-2	-	few	TRBJ2-7	TGTGCCAGCAGCCAAGATCCAGGGAGCCACGAGCAGTACTTC	CASSQDPGSHEQYF
TRBV7-2	-	-	TRBJ2-1	TGTGCCAGCACCCAGGGCCTAATAGAATACAATGAGCAGTTCTTC	CASTQGLIEYNEQFF
TRBV20-1	-	-	TRBJ1-1	TGCAGTGCCGGGCTGGGACCCGGGACTGAAGCTTTCTTT	CSAGLGPGTEAFF
TRBV7-9	-	few	TRBJ2-4	TGTGCCAGCGAACAGTACGAAAACATTCAGTACTTC	CASEQYENIQYF
TRBV7-9	-	-	TRBJ2-1	TGTGCCAGCAGCTTAGCGAGCCAGCGGTGGAATGAGCAGTTCTTC	CASSLASQRWNEQFF
TRBV7-3	TRBD1	-	TRBJ1-1	TGTGCCAGCAGCCTAGAACAGGGGGTGAACACTGAAGCTTTCTTT	CASSLEQGVNTEAFF